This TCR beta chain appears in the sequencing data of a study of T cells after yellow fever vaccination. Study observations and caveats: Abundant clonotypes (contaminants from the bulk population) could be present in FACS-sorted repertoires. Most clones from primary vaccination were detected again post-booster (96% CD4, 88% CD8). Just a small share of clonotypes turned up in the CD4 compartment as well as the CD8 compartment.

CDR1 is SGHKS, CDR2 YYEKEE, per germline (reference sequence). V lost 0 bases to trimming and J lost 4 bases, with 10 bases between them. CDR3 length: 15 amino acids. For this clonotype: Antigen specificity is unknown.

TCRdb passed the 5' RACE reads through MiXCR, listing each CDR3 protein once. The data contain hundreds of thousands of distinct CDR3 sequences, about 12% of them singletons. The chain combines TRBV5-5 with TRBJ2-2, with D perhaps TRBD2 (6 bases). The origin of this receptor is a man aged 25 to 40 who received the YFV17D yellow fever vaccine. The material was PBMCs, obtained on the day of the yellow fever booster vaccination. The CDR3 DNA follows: TGTGCCAGCAGCTTGGGGAGGGCGGTCACCGGGGAGCTGTTTTTT. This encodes CASSLGRAVTGELFF. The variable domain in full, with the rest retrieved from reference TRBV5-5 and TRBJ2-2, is DAGVTQSPTHLIKTRGQQVTLRCSPISGHKSVSWYQQVLGQGPQFIFQYYEKEERGRGNFPDRFSARQFPNYSSELNVNALLLGDSALYLCASSLGRAVTGELFFGEGSRLTVL.